The 11 T cell receptor beta chains given below trace back to one sample, sequenced in a study of vaccination effects on CD4 cells after COVID-19. These receptors' targets are unknown. Antigen-specific CD4+ T cells expanded by the ViraFEST assay with viral peptide pools were then sequenced. Following 10 days of culture, CD4+ T cells were isolated. According to PCR results, the person was infected with SARS-CoV-2 between March and December 2020. Clones were sequenced by immunoSEQ multiplex PCR, and TCRdb holds only the in-frame ones, with some missing. This table holds nearly 45,000 clones, roughly two thirds found once. Sequencing used CD4+ T cells from PBMCs cultured with a peptide pool, obtained before COVID-19 vaccination. The receptor set was obtained from a human donor who had a prior SARS-CoV-2 infection.

The sample holds a few counts of this clone. The chain employs TRBV30 and TRBJ1-2; D might be TRBD1 (6 bases). CDR1 GTSNPN and CDR2 SVGIG come from the germline V gene (reference sequence). CDR3 size: 15 residues. The ends were cut back, 2 bases at V and 0 bases at J, with 13 bases in the middle. The CDR3 bases are TGTGCCTGGAGTAGGGGGGCTGGGGCTAACTATGGCTACACCTTC. Its translation is CAWSRGAGANYGYTF.

This clone appeared a few times. The chain has TRBV7-9 and TRBJ2-2; D is uncertain. The CDR3 extends over 13 amino acids. The germline V and J ends were trimmed by 0 bases and 5 bases, with 4 bases remaining between them. Germline V gene lookup returns CDR1 SEHNR and CDR2 FQNEAQ (reference sequence). CDR3 in DNA: TGTGCCAGCAGCTTAGCAGGGACCGGGGAGCTGTTTTTT. Its translation is CASSLAGTGELFF.

The chain employs TRBV5-8 and TRBJ1-1, with D possibly TRBD1 on 6 matching bases. The CDR3 extends over 15 amino acids. V gave up 0 bases and J gave up 4 bases, with 13 bases separating them. CDR1 is SGHTS and CDR2 is YDEGEE in the germline V gene. The CDR3 protein is CASSLDAGAPTEAFF. The DNA of the CDR3 is TGTGCCAGCAGCTTGGACGCAGGGGCCCCCACTGAAGCTTTCTTT.

This clone was counted a single time. The gene calls are TRBV7-9 and TRBJ2-3, with 9 bases identical to TRBD2. CDR1 is SEHNR and CDR2 is FQNEAQ in the germline V gene (reference sequence). CDR3 length equals 16 residues. V gave up 4 bases and J gave up 6 bases; unmatched junction bases: 11. The CDR3 protein is CASSWQLAGNLDTQYF. The CDR3, as DNA: TGTGCCAGCAGCTGGCAGCTAGCGGGGAACTTGGATACGCAGTATTTT.

The chain carries TRBV19 and TRBJ1-1; D is unresolved. V was clipped by 7 bases and J by 1 base, with 10 bases between them. The CDR3 has 13 amino acids. Germline V CDR1 and CDR2: LNHDA, SQIVND (reference sequence). The CDR3 DNA is TGTGCCAGTAAGTCACAAAGGAACACTGAAGCTTTCTTT. Translated, it gives CASKSQRNTEAFF.

The rearrangement joins TRBV20-1 to TRBJ2-7, with TRBD2 identical over 9 bases. This CDR3 has 17 amino acids. Per the germline V gene, CDR1 is DFQATT and CDR2 is SNEGSKA (reference sequence). Trimming cost V 3 bases and J 3 bases; bases outside gene matches: 15. The CDR3, as DNA: TGCAGTGCTAGTCCCAGCGGGGGGACCACTTTACACTACGAGCAGTACTTC. This encodes CSASPSGGTTLHYEQYF.

The chain recombines TRBV4-3 with TRBJ1-1, with D possibly being TRBD1 (5 bases). Germline V gene data show CDR1 as LGHNA and CDR2 as YSLEER. The CDR3 runs 18 residues. Trimming took off 3 bases at V and 1 base at J, with 21 bases between the two ends. CDR3 nucleotides: TGCGCCAGCAGCCAGCAAAGGGGTCCCGGGGTGGGGAACACTGAAGCTTTCTTT. Translating gives CASSQQRGPGVGNTEAFF.

The V call is TRBV2, the J call TRBJ2-7, with 7 bases lining up with TRBD2. Germline loops: CDR1 SNHLY, CDR2 FYNNEI. V shed 6 bases, J shed 0 bases, and the junction held 11 bases outside the gene matches. The CDR3 sequence is 16 residues long. CDR3 in amino acids: CASRTGPGGSSYEQYF. Here the CDR3 DNA reads TGTGCCAGCAGGACGGGGCCGGGCGGGAGCTCCTACGAGCAGTACTTC.

This chain joins TRBV19 and TRBJ2-7; tentative D call: TRBD1 (6 bases). Per germline, CDR1 LNHDA and CDR2 SQIVND (reference sequence). V was pared by 6 bases and J by 2 bases, with 17 bases between. This CDR3 spans 15 amino acids. The CDR3 loop reads CASSPGEEGAYEQYF. CDR3 in DNA: TGTGCCAGTAGCCCAGGGGAAGAGGGCGCCTACGAGCAGTACTTC.

The chain combines TRBV12-5 with TRBJ2-1; D gene unclear. V was pared by 5 bases and J by 0 bases, with 11 bases between. This CDR3 is built from 15 residues. CDR1 is LGHNT and CDR2 is FRNRAP in the germline V gene. CDR3 sequence (DNA): TGTGCTAGTGGTGTACACTCGGGCTCCTACAATGAGCAGTTCTTC. Its translation is CASGVHSGSYNEQFF. The full variable domain, in which reference TRBV12-5 and TRBJ2-1 provide the parts outside the CDR3, is DARVTQTPRHKVTEMGQEVTMRCQPILGHNTVFWYRQTMMQGLELLAYFRNRAPLDDSGMPKDRFSAEMPDATLATLKIQPSEPRDSAVYFCASGVHSGSYNEQFFGPGTRLTVL.

This sequence joins TRBV28 and TRBJ2-7; 7 nucleotides line up with TRBD1. CDR1 and CDR2 from the germline V gene are MDHEN and SYDVKM. V lost 1 base and J lost 2; bases outside the gene matches: 5. The CDR3 is made up of 15 amino acids. CDR3: CASSLSDRAPYEQYF. The CDR3 DNA sequence: TGTGCCAGCAGTTTATCCGACAGGGCCCCCTACGAGCAGTACTTC.